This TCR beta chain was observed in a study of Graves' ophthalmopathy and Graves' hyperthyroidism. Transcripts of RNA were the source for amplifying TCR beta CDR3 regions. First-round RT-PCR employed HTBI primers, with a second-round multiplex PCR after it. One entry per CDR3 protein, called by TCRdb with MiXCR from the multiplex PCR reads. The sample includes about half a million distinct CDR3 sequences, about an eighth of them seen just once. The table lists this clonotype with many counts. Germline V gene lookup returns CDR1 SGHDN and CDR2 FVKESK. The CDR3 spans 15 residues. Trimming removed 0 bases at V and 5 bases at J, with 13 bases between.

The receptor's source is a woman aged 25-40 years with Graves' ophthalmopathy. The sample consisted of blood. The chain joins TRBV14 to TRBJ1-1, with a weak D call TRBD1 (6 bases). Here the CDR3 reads CASSQDAGVWTEAFF. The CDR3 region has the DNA TGTGCCAGCAGCCAAGATGCAGGGGTATGGACTGAAGCTTTCTTT.